The clone carrying this T cell receptor (beta chain) was detected a few times. Antigen: not known. The data derive from a study of blood T cells in healthy people across ages. Study findings and constraints: Long-lived and aged donors differed, with more naive CD4+ cells and higher diversity in the long-lived.

The use of a sample-barcoded 5' primer and a J-beta primer mix characterized a second PCR of roughly 6 to 11 cycles. TCRdb reprocessed the 5' RACE reads via MiXCR and lists one record per CDR3 protein. The repertoire holds 730,000 or so distinct CDR3 sequences, with around 41% as singletons. What was sequenced was blood. The sequence came from an elderly man in good health.

The CDR3 loop is CASSEARVGRGFETQYF. CDR3 bases: TGTGCCAGCAGTGAAGCGCGAGTGGGTAGAGGTTTTGAGACCCAGTACTTC. This rearrangement joins TRBV6-1 to TRBJ2-5; D is undetermined. The V end was cut by 0 bases, the J end by 5 bases, with 19 bases between. The CDR3 is 17 residues long. Germline loops: CDR1 MNHNS, CDR2 SASEGT.